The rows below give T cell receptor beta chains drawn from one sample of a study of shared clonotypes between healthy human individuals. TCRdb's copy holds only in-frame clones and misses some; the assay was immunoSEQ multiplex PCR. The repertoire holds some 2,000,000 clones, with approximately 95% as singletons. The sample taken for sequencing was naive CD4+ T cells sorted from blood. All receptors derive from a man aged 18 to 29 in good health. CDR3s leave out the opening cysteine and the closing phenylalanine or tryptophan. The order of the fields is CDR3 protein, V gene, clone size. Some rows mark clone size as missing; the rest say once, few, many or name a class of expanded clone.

CDR3: ASSEWTGANSPLH; V: TRBV10-1; size: once
CDR3: ASSESRTPRADTQY; V: TRBV6-1; size: .
CDR3: ASKGGGELF; V: TRBV2; size: .
CDR3: ASEGQGGSPLH; V: TRBV10-3; size: .
CDR3: AIRLGLSGYEQY; V: TRBV10-3; size: .
CDR3: ASSERESRPYNEQF; V: TRBV6-1; size: once
CDR3: ASSLTPGQGPSYEQY; V: TRBV7-9; size: .
CDR3: ASSQDSGGTNYGYT; V: TRBV4-1; size: .
CDR3: ASSLAGEQPQH; V: TRBV7-9; size: .
CDR3: AWSVLRVFGSGAKNIQY; V: TRBV30; size: .
CDR3: ASSYSRTGSYGYT; V: TRBV6-5; size: .
CDR3: ASSRGQLSTGELF; V: TRBV5-6; size: .
CDR3: ASSIQGDGYT; V: TRBV19; size: few
CDR3: ASHEANREAF; V: TRBV5-4; size: .
CDR3: ASSRTGLTEAF; V: TRBV2; size: .
CDR3: ASTRTRTHYGYT; V: TRBV28; size: .
CDR3: ASSATGFEKLF; V: TRBV9; size: .
CDR3: ASSLVPSGTGGLTEKLF; V: TRBV5-5; size: .
CDR3: ASSIGGSGTSYEQY; V: TRBV19; size: .
CDR3: ASSDGSWNTEAF; V: TRBV2; size: .
CDR3: SVKQAGNTIY; V: TRBV29-1; size: .
CDR3: ASSLLAGNIQY; V: TRBV11-3; size: .
CDR3: ASSVGSANSPLH; V: TRBV9; size: .
CDR3: ASGPSISSPLH; V: TRBV7-9; size: .
CDR3: ASSQEVGDRNQPQH; V: TRBV5-1; size: once
CDR3: ARSFGLAGGRPLFTDTQY; V: TRBV5-3; size: .
CDR3: ASSDGLAGGSLAKNIQY; V: TRBV10-2; size: .
CDR3: AWSQGLPSGANVLT; V: TRBV30; size: .
CDR3: ASTRWAEPTAEQY; V: TRBV6-1; size: .